One sample yielded the 27 T cell receptor beta chains listed below, sequenced in a study of read filtering for tumor transcriptome and immune sequencing. From 300 to 450 ng of RNA, a library with molecular barcoded alpha/delta and beta/gamma adaptors was made. MiXCR, applied by TCRdb to the reads, yields one record per CDR3 protein. Altogether 30,000 to 40,000 distinct CDR3 sequences are present, roughly 15% being singletons, with the ten largest covering less than 20%. The specimen sequenced was a population of CD138-negative cells sorted from bone marrow. Source of these receptors: a donor at least 40 years old with multiple myeloma.

This clonotype was recorded many times. The chain recombines TRBV7-2 with TRBJ2-3; D uncertain. Germline lookup yields CDR1 SGHTA and CDR2 FQGNSA. This CDR3 region has 13 residues. V was trimmed by 1 base and J by 3 bases, leaving 5 bases between them. CDR3 nucleotides: TGTGCCAGCAGCTTAGTTAGAACAGATACGCAGTATTTT. It codes for CASSLVRTDTQYF.

With respect to this clonotype: A far larger clone is off by one base, so a read error is likely. The chain has TRBV5-4 and TRBJ2-1; D is undetermined. The CDR3 has 13 residues. The germline V gene encodes CDR1 SGHNT and CDR2 YYREEE (reference sequence). The germline V and J ends were trimmed by 4 bases and 12 bases, with 17 bases remaining between them. CDR3 loop: CASSTLKADGQFF. The CDR3, as DNA: TGTGCCAGCAGCACCCTTAAAGCAGACGGGCAGTTCTTC.

The rearrangement uses TRBV13 and TRBJ2-3; 8 bases map to TRBD1. CDR3 length: 16 amino acids. CDR1 PRHDT and CDR2 FYEKMQ come from the germline V gene (reference sequence). J lost 2 bases, V lost 5 bases, and 9 bases had no gene match. CDR3 DNA: TGTGCCAGCAGCCGGAGGACAGGGAAATTCACAGATACGCAGTATTTT. Translation: CASSRRTGKFTDTQYF.

This clonotype was counted at least ten times. The chain uses TRBV18 and TRBJ2-5; D is unclear. The CDR3 runs 13 residues. V lost 2 bases to trimming and J lost 5 bases, with 9 bases between them. In germline, CDR1 is KGHSH, CDR2 LQKENI. The CDR3 spells CASSPASGETQYF. The CDR3 DNA reads as TGTGCCAGCTCACCAGCCTCCGGGGAGACCCAGTACTTC.

This clonotype was recorded many times. The V and J genes are TRBV7-3 and TRBJ2-2, with 10 bases lining up with TRBD1. CDR3 size: 18 residues. The germline CDR1 and CDR2 sequences are SGHTA and FQGTGA. V was clipped by 1 base and J by 3 bases; unmatched bases: 8. The CDR3 is CASSLMAFGTGDTGELFF. CDR3 bases: TGTGCCAGCAGCTTAATGGCCTTCGGGACAGGGGACACCGGGGAGCTGTTTTTT. Complete variable domain (other parts from reference TRBV7-3 and TRBJ2-2): GAGVSQTPSNKVTEKGKYVELRCDPISGHTALYWYRQSLGQGPEFLIYFQGTGAADDSGLPNDRFFAVRPEGSVSTLKIQRTERGDSAVYLCASSLMAFGTGDTGELFFGEGSRLTVL.

This clonotype was found many times. The J gene is TRBJ2-6, the V gene TRBV9; a weak D match, TRBD2 (5 bases). Germline CDR1 and CDR2: SGDLS and YYNGEE. CDR3 length: 15 amino acids. Trimming took off 4 bases at V and 0 bases at J, with 8 bases between the two ends. The CDR3 region is CASSLRGSGANVLTF. The CDR3 nucleotides are TGTGCCAGCAGCCTCCGGGGCTCTGGGGCCAACGTCCTGACTTTC.

This clonotype was counted many times. This rearrangement joins TRBV20-1 to TRBJ1-5; D might be TRBD1 (6 bases). The CDR3 has 16 amino acids. In germline, CDR1 is DFQATT, CDR2 SNEGSKA (reference sequence). Trimming shortened V by 3 bases and J by 6 bases, and 21 bases separated the two germline ends. The DNA of the CDR3 is TGCAGTGCTAGTTCATCGGAGAACAGGGAGAGTCAGCCCCAGCATTTT. This translates into CSASSSENRESQPQHF.

The CDR3 is CSVAEQGRFYEQYF. The CDR3 DNA sequence: TGCAGCGTTGCTGAGCAGGGACGGTTCTACGAGCAGTACTTC. The chain combines TRBV29-1 with TRBJ2-7; D possibly uses TRBD1 or TRBD2 (5 bases each). V was trimmed by 4 bases and J by 3 bases, leaving 16 bases between them. Germline V CDR1 and CDR2: SQVTM, ANQGSEA. The CDR3 is made up of 14 amino acids.

In regard to this clonotype: The missing conserved phenylalanine or tryptophan at the end of this CDR3 makes a read error likely. V and J are TRBV5-6 and TRBJ2-1; D possibly corresponds to TRBD1 (6 bases). CDR1 SGHDT and CDR2 YYEEEE come from the germline V gene. The CDR3 has 14 residues. Here the CDR3 DNA reads TGTGCCAGCAGCAGGGGGAGCTCCTACGATGAGCAGTTCCTC. It encodes CASSRGSSYDEQFL.

This clonotype was seen ten or more times. CDR3 DNA sequence: TGCAGGCCGACTGCTGGCAGCGCCTACGAGCAGTACTTC. Protein sequence: CRPTAGSAYEQYF. The gene calls are TRBV20-1 and TRBJ2-7; no clear D. CDR1 and CDR2 (germline): DFQATT, SNEGSKA (reference sequence). The CDR3 contains 13 residues.

This clonotype was counted only a few times. With a much larger clone just one base away, this may be a read error. As the CDR3 is not closed by the conserved phenylalanine or tryptophan, this likely results from a read error. The chain is built from TRBV6-6 and TRBJ1-5, with D possibly matching TRBD1 (6 bases). Germline CDR1 is MNHNY and CDR2 is SVGAGI (reference sequence). V gave up 10 bases and J gave up 6 bases, with 16 bases separating them. The CDR3 covers 13 residues. This chain's CDR3 is CATTLTGFQPQHS. The CDR3 region has the DNA TGTGCCACCACCCTGACAGGTTTTCAGCCCCAGCATTCT.

This clonotype was recorded many times. The chain has TRBV6-1 and TRBJ2-7, with D tentatively TRBD1 (5 bases). Germline V gene lookup returns CDR1 MNHNS and CDR2 SASEGT. V was clipped by 8 bases and J by 2 bases, with 16 bases between them. The CDR3 totals 14 residues. The CDR3 region is CASGPSWGPYEQYF. For the CDR3, the DNA is TGTGCCAGCGGACCCTCTTGGGGCCCCTACGAGCAGTACTTC.

Ten or more counts support this clonotype. The V and J genes are TRBV4-2 and TRBJ2-3; TRBD1 matches 7 bases. Unmatched junction bases numbered 6, after V lost 4 bases and J lost 2 bases. Germline assignment: CDR1 LGHNA and CDR2 YNFKEQ. There are 15 residues in the CDR3. The DNA for the CDR3 is TGTGCCAGCAGCCCCGGGACAGTCCACACAGATACGCAGTATTTT. This sequence encodes CASSPGTVHTDTQYF.

On this clonotype itself: A far larger clone is a single base away, which makes a read error likely. The chain is built from TRBV7-6 and TRBJ2-3, with 7 bases fitting TRBD2. Looked up from germline, CDR1 is SGHVS and CDR2 is FNYEAQ. CDR3 length: 14 residues. DNA of the CDR3: TGTGCCAGCAGTCCCTGGGGAGGGCTCGATACGCGGTATTTT. It translates to CASSPWGGLDTRYF.

Here the CDR3 reads CSASGGGVNTGELFF. The DNA for the CDR3 is TGCAGTGCTAGTGGGGGGGGAGTAAACACCGGGGAGCTGTTTTTT. The J gene is TRBJ2-2, the V gene TRBV20-1; TRBD2 matches at 7 bases. Germline V gene sequence: CDR1 DFQATT, CDR2 SNEGSKA (reference sequence). The CDR3 loop spans 15 amino acids. Unmatched junction bases numbered 6, after V lost 3 bases and J lost 2 bases.

The V and J genes are TRBV29-1 and TRBJ1-1; 10 nucleotides align to TRBD1. Germline V gene lookup returns CDR1 SQVTM and CDR2 ANQGSEA. The CDR3 has 12 amino acids. V shed 6 bases and J 4 bases; nucleotides not matched to a gene: 2. CDR3 DNA sequence: TGCAGCGTCAGACAGGGGGCCACTGAAGCTTTCTTT. This translates into CSVRQGATEAFF.

A word on this clonotype: The junction does not match germline at one end; this may be a read error. The chain recombines TRBV4-1 with TRBJ2-1; TRBD2 matches at 11 bases. Germline CDR1 reads MGHRA; CDR2 reads YSYEKL. This CDR3 contains 15 residues. The CDR3 here is CASSPWTSGFDEQSF. The CDR3 coding sequence is TGCGCCAGCAGCCCCTGGACTAGCGGGTTCGATGAGCAGTCCTTC.

This clonotype appeared many times. The chain links TRBV28 to TRBJ2-1; D not resolved. The CDR3 has 13 amino acids. Germline CDR1 is MDHEN and CDR2 is SYDVKM. Trimming removed 1 base at V and 6 bases at J, with 7 bases between. The CDR3, as DNA: TGTGCCAGCAGTTTATTCGTGGTCAATGAGCAGTTCTTC. This gives the protein CASSLFVVNEQFF.

In its sample, this clonotype was seen many times. The chain recombines TRBV20-1 with TRBJ1-5, with D maybe TRBD1 (6 bases). The germline V gene has CDR1 DFQATT and CDR2 SNEGSKA (reference sequence). The CDR3 consists of 16 residues. Trimming left V 3 bases short and J 7 bases short, with 22 bases between. In DNA form, the CDR3 reads TGCAGTGCTAGCTCTCCCCTCGGGGGGGCGGAACAGCCCCAGCATTTT. Its translation: CSASSPLGGAEQPQHF.

This clonotype was seen at least ten times. The V and J genes are TRBV6-5 and TRBJ2-7; D gene ambiguous. This CDR3 has 13 amino acids. The germline V and J ends were trimmed by 6 bases and 6 bases, with 15 bases remaining between them. The germline V gene encodes CDR1 MNHEY and CDR2 SVGAGI. The CDR3 bases are TGTGCCAGCAGAAGGACCGCTACGCGCGAGCAGTACTTC. It codes for CASRRTATREQYF.

This clonotype has ten or more counts. V gene TRBV20-1 combines with J gene TRBJ2-1; D is possibly TRBD2 (8 bases). V lost 7 bases to trimming and J lost 0 bases, with 13 bases between them. Germline V CDR1 and CDR2: DFQATT, SNEGSKA (reference sequence). This CDR3 comprises 14 residues. The CDR3 coding sequence is TGCAGTGACGGGGGGGACAGCTCCTACAATGAGCAGTTCTTC. As protein: CSDGGDSSYNEQFF.

This clonotype was counted ten times or more. The chain carries TRBV20-1 and TRBJ1-5, with D unclear. V gave up 3 bases and J gave up 5 bases, with 8 bases separating them. The CDR3 covers 12 residues. Per the germline V gene, CDR1 is DFQATT and CDR2 is SNEGSKA (reference sequence). The CDR3 spells CSARNQDQPQHF. CDR3 nucleotide sequence: TGCAGTGCTAGGAATCAGGATCAGCCCCAGCATTTT.

This clonotype was seen repeatedly, ten times or more. V gene TRBV28 combines with J gene TRBJ1-2; 7 bases match TRBD1. Germline CDR1 reads MDHEN; CDR2 reads SYDVKM. The CDR3 is made up of 14 amino acids. Trimming removed 3 bases from V and 6 bases from J; junction bases left unmatched: 7. The CDR3 spells CASSLSIGGNGYTF. The CDR3 region has the DNA TGTGCCAGCAGTTTGTCAATAGGGGGCAATGGCTACACCTTC.

This clonotype was recorded many times. The J gene is TRBJ1-1, the V gene TRBV28; D gene uncertain. This CDR3 region has 12 residues. Germline assignment: CDR1 MDHEN and CDR2 SYDVKM. The V end was cut by 7 bases, the J end by 1 base, with 7 bases between. This chain's CDR3 is CASKYRNTEAFF. In nucleotides, the CDR3 is TGTGCCAGCAAATACAGGAACACTGAAGCTTTCTTT. The full variable domain, rest sourced from reference TRBV28 and TRBJ1-1, is DVKVTQSSRYLVKRTGEKVFLECVQDMDHENMFWYRQDPGLGLRLIYFSYDVKMKEKGDIPEGYSVSREKKERFSLILESASTNQTSMYLCASKYRNTEAFFGQGTRLTVV.

This clonotype has at least ten counts. CDR3 amino acids: CASSSGQLKNIQYF. The CDR3 region has the DNA TGTGCCAGCAGTTCGGGACAGCTCAAAAACATTCAGTACTTC. The rearrangement uses TRBV6-5 and TRBJ2-4; 7 nucleotides line up with TRBD1. CDR1 MNHEY and CDR2 SVGAGI come from the germline V gene. The CDR3 has 14 residues. V was clipped by 4 bases and J by 3 bases; unmatched bases: 3.

The sample holds many counts of this clonotype. CDR3 sequence (DNA): TGCGCCAGCAGCTTGGATTTGAGCTCCTACAATGAGCAGTTCTTC. This encodes CASSLDLSSYNEQFF. The rearrangement uses TRBV5-1 and TRBJ2-1; unclear D gene. V was cut by 0 bases and J by 0 bases, with 7 bases left in between. Germline assignment: CDR1 SGHRS and CDR2 YFSETQ. The CDR3 covers 15 residues.

In regard to this clonotype: A clone one base away is much larger, so this may be a read error. This sequence joins TRBV3-1 and TRBJ2-1; D might be TRBD1 (5 bases). This CDR3 has 14 amino acids. Germline CDR1 and CDR2: LGHDT and YNNKEL (reference sequence). CDR3 coding DNA: TGTGCCAGCAGCCAAGACTTGGACAACAATGGGCAGTTCTTC. It yields the protein CASSQDLDNNGQFF.